The 10 T cell receptor beta chains below come from one sample, sequenced in a study of Graves' ophthalmopathy and Graves' hyperthyroidism. RNA transcripts yielded amplified TCR beta CDR3 regions. After a first-round RT-PCR with HTBI primers, a second-round multiplex PCR was run. TCRdb ran MiXCR on the multiplex PCR reads and lists one entry per CDR3 protein. Here the sample spans about 1.2 million distinct CDR3 sequences, roughly 35% being singletons. The sequenced material came from peripheral blood or thyroid tissue (not recorded which). These receptors originate from an adult man with Graves' hyperthyroidism.

This clonotype has ten or more counts. The chain combines TRBV9 with TRBJ2-7, with D maybe TRBD2 (6 bases). The CDR3 has 15 amino acids. Germline V CDR1 and CDR2: SGDLS, YYNGEE. Trimming shortened V by 2 bases and J by 4 bases, and 16 bases separated the two germline ends. CDR3 coding DNA: TGTGCCAGCAGCGTCGAAGCGGGTGCAGTTTACGAGCAGTACTTC. Protein sequence: CASSVEAGAVYEQYF.

CDR3 nucleotide sequence: TGCGCCAGCAGTCCGGGACTAGCGTACTACAATGAGCAGTTCTTC. It is translated as CASSPGLAYYNEQFF. This chain links TRBV5-1 with TRBJ2-1; TRBD2 matches at 10 bases. The CDR3 runs 15 residues. The germline V gene has CDR1 SGHRS and CDR2 YFSETQ. V shed 5 bases and J 3 bases; nucleotides not matched to a gene: 5.

This clonotype was picked up many times. V is TRBV29-1 and J is TRBJ2-7, with D perhaps assigned TRBD1 or TRBD2 (5 bases each). Deletions cut 0 bases from V and 2 bases from J, with 11 bases between. Germline V gene lookup returns CDR1 SQVTM and CDR2 ANQGSEA. This CDR3 comprises 14 residues. The CDR3 loop is CSVEDRDQAYEQYF. CDR3 nucleotide sequence: TGCAGCGTTGAAGATCGGGACCAAGCCTACGAGCAGTACTTC.

This clonotype showed up many times. The gene calls are TRBV19 and TRBJ1-1, with 7 bases matching TRBD1. CDR1 is LNHDA, CDR2 SQIVND, per germline (reference sequence). The V gene end was trimmed by 3 bases and the J gene end by 0 bases; junction bases not matched to a gene: 4. The CDR3 loop spans 15 amino acids. For the CDR3, the DNA is TGTGCCAGTAGTATGTCGGACAGGCTGAACACTGAAGCTTTCTTT. Protein product: CASSMSDRLNTEAFF.

This clonotype was picked up a small number of times. The chain employs TRBV28 and TRBJ2-7; 9 positions agree with TRBD1. Germline V lookup: CDR1 MDHEN, CDR2 SYDVKM. The length of the CDR3 is 16 residues. V trimming: 5 bases; J trimming: 5 bases; junction bases outside the gene matches: 13. This chain's CDR3 is CASSPPGQGAPHEQYF. In DNA form, the CDR3 reads TGTGCCAGCAGTCCGCCGGGACAGGGTGCCCCTCACGAGCAGTACTTC.

The table lists this clonotype with a few counts. The V gene is TRBV20-1, the J gene TRBJ1-4, with 8 bases fitting TRBD1. V dropped 3 bases and J dropped 8; count of bases not matched to a gene: 8. CDR1 is DFQATT and CDR2 is SNEGSKA in the germline V gene (reference sequence). The CDR3 totals 14 residues. The CDR3 region is CSARETGVGEKLFF. In DNA, the CDR3 is TGCAGTGCTAGGGAGACAGGGGTTGGCGAAAAACTGTTTTTT.

This clonotype was detected many times. The chain recombines TRBV7-9 with TRBJ2-7, with D possibly being TRBD2 (5 bases). The V end was cut by 0 bases, the J end by 7 bases, with 7 bases between. This CDR3 is built from 12 residues. Germline CDR1 SEHNR, CDR2 FQNEAQ (reference sequence). In DNA form, the CDR3 reads TGTGCCAGCAGCTTAGCGACGGGGGAGCAGTACTTC. This translates into CASSLATGEQYF. The variable domain in full, with the rest retrieved from reference TRBV7-9 and TRBJ2-7, is DTGVSQNPRHKITKRGQNVTFRCDPISEHNRLYWYRQTLGQGPEFLTYFQNEAQLEKSRLLSDRFSAERPKGSFSTLEIQRTEQGDSAMYLCASSLATGEQYFGPGTRLTVT.

This clonotype was recorded at least ten times. The chain is built from TRBV11-2 and TRBJ2-7; D ambiguous. CDR1 and CDR2 from the germline V gene are SGHAT and FQNNGV. The V gene lost 3 bases and the J gene lost 1 base, with 7 bases spanning the gap. The CDR3 contains 13 residues. In DNA form, the CDR3 reads TGTGCCAGCAGCTTGAGTCAGTCCTACGAGCAGTACTTC. Amino acid sequence: CASSLSQSYEQYF. The whole variable domain, filled in from reference TRBV11-2 and TRBJ2-7, reads EAGVAQSPRYKIIEKRQSVAFWCNPISGHATLYWYQQILGQGPKLLIQFQNNGVVDDSQLPKDRFSAERLKGVDSTLKIQPAKLEDSAVYLCASSLSQSYEQYFGPGTRLTVT.

The rearrangement joins TRBV14 to TRBJ2-2; no definite D call. V lost 1 base and J 8 bases, leaving 17 bases between the germline ends. Germline CDR1 SGHDN, CDR2 FVKESK. The CDR3 has 16 amino acids. CDR3 in amino acids: CASSQGGFLTQGELFF. The CDR3 bases are TGTGCCAGCAGCCAAGGGGGTTTCCTAACTCAGGGGGAGCTGTTTTTT.

There are many counts of this clonotype. V gene TRBV5-4 combines with J gene TRBJ2-5, with 7 bases fitting TRBD2. CDR1 is SGHNT, CDR2 YYREEE, per germline (reference sequence). After removal of 5 bases from V and 2 bases from J, the junction contained 9 bases not matched to a gene. The CDR3 length is 15 residues. The CDR3 nucleotides read TGTGCCAGCAGAAAGGGGACTACACAACAAGAGACCCAGTACTTC. Protein sequence: CASRKGTTQQETQYF. The whole variable domain, filled in from reference TRBV5-4 and TRBJ2-5, reads ETGVTQSPTHLIKTRGQQVTLRCSSQSGHNTVSWYQQALGQGPQFIFQYYREEENGRGNFPPRFSGLQFPNYSSELNVNALELDDSALYLCASRKGTTQQETQYFGPGTRLLVL.